This T cell receptor beta chain was captured by sequencing in a study of CD8 T cells in ankylosing spondylitis. Overall study findings and caveats: Clones that were linked to disease were CD8+ and were relatively rare in peripheral blood. There was a TCR beta motif, made of eight highly homologous variants, that appeared characteristic of ankylosing spondylitis blood. Significantly higher representation of disease-linked clones was reported for matched ankylosing spondylitis synovial fluid.

Germline V gene sequence: CDR1 SGHRS, CDR2 YFSETQ. Trimming pared 1 base from V and 7 bases from J, leaving 15 bases between. The CDR3 is made up of 15 amino acids. This clonotype showed up just once. The antigen is not known. One entry per CDR3 protein results from TCRdb running MiXCR on the 5' RACE reads. The sample has 220,000 or so distinct CDR3 sequences, under 12% seen once. Sequenced material: blood, either unsorted or a sorted T cell fraction (not recorded which). V is TRBV5-1 and J is TRBJ1-5, with D perhaps matching TRBD1 (5 bases). The TCR originated in a male donor with ankylosing spondylitis or in good health (not recorded which). The DNA of the CDR3 is TGCGCCAGCAGCTTGTTCCCGGGGGACCAACAGCCCCAGCATTTT. Its translation: CASSLFPGDQQPQHF.